The 17 T cell receptor beta chains in this list originate from one sample, sequenced in a study of cytomegalovirus exposure and HLA in healthy donors. Primers included in the PCR were 60 Vbeta and 13 Jbeta primers. Libraries were prepared by immunoSEQ multiplex PCR; TCRdb keeps only in-frame clonotypes and omits some of them. The sample consists of about 92,000 clones, about 69% of them appearing once. The sequenced sample was PBMCs. Receptors originate from a woman between 18 and 29 years old in good health and CMV-seropositive.

This clone was counted only a few times. The chain uses TRBV4-1 and TRBJ1-2, with a weak D call TRBD1 (6 bases). Germline-derived CDR1 and CDR2 are MGHRA and YSYEKL. Trimming took 1 base from V and 1 from J, leaving 13 bases between them. This CDR3 is built from 16 residues. Here the CDR3 reads CASSQGDKQGNYGYTF. In DNA form, the CDR3 reads TGCGCCAGCAGCCAAGGGGATAAACAGGGTAACTATGGCTACACCTTC.

V gene TRBV5-6 combines with J gene TRBJ2-7; the D gene is possibly TRBD2 (6 bases). The CDR3 spans 15 residues. Germline CDR1 and CDR2: SGHDT and YYEEEE. V shed 1 base and J shed 3 bases, with 14 bases lying between them. The CDR3 reads CASSLFGRQGYEQYF. DNA of the CDR3: TGTGCCAGCAGCTTGTTTGGGAGGCAGGGCTACGAGCAGTACTTC.

The rearrangement links TRBV6-5 to TRBJ2-3; D may be TRBD2 (5 bases). This CDR3 region has 14 residues. Deletions cut 2 bases from V and 2 bases from J, with 8 bases between. From germline, CDR1 is MNHEY and CDR2 SVGAGI. CDR3 sequence reads: CASSYMGDTDTQYF. CDR3 DNA sequence: TGTGCCAGCAGTTACATGGGAGACACAGATACGCAGTATTTT.

This sequence joins TRBV5-5 and TRBJ2-7; the match to TRBD2 covers 11 bases. Trimming cost V 4 bases and J 6 bases; bases outside gene matches: 12. CDR1 SGHKS and CDR2 YYEKEE come from the germline V gene (reference sequence). The CDR3 covers 16 residues. CDR3 region: CASSGLAGGPTGEQYF. CDR3 nucleotide sequence: TGTGCCAGCAGCGGATTAGCGGGGGGGCCTACGGGCGAGCAGTACTTC.

This chain uses TRBV9 with TRBJ1-2, with a possible D match to TRBD1 (6 bases). This CDR3 has 13 amino acids. Trimming left V 3 bases short and J 7 bases short, with 13 bases between. Germline loops: CDR1 SGDLS, CDR2 YYNGEE. The CDR3, as DNA: TGTGCCAGCAGCGCACAGGGCGGGGGTGGCTACACCTTC. Residues: CASSAQGGGGYTF.

The J gene is TRBJ2-7, the V gene TRBV28; 10 bases are shared with TRBD1. This CDR3 contains 15 residues. Germline V gene lookup returns CDR1 MDHEN and CDR2 SYDVKM. V shed 8 bases and J 2 bases; nucleotides not matched to a gene: 9. This chain's CDR3 is CASVPGDRGTYEQYF. CDR3 DNA sequence: TGTGCCAGCGTTCCCGGGGACAGGGGAACCTACGAGCAGTACTTC.

The J gene is TRBJ2-1, the V gene TRBV30; 8 bases are shared with TRBD2. CDR1 and CDR2 (germline): GTSNPN, SVGIG (reference sequence). The CDR3 is 15 residues long. The J segment lost 4 bases and the V segment lost 0 bases, leaving 5 bases of the junction unmatched. The CDR3 reads CAWSVPAGAYNEQFF. In DNA, the CDR3 is TGTGCCTGGAGTGTCCCAGCGGGAGCTTACAATGAGCAGTTCTTC.

In this sample, this clone turned up a few times. The V and J genes are TRBV5-5 and TRBJ2-1, with 9 bases aligning to TRBD1. Germline trimming cut 4 bases from V and 10 bases from J; bases unmatched to any gene: 15. Germline V gene data show CDR1 as SGHKS and CDR2 as YYEKEE (reference sequence). CDR3 length: 16 amino acids. CDR3 loop: CASSPRQGDVINEQFF. The CDR3, as DNA: TGTGCCAGCAGCCCCAGACAGGGGGACGTAATTAACGAGCAGTTCTTC.

This chain connects TRBV7-8 to TRBJ2-7; weak D call: TRBD2 (5 bases). Germline V gene sequence: CDR1 SGHVS, CDR2 FQNEAQ. V was trimmed by 5 bases and J by 3 bases, leaving 14 bases between them. The CDR3 loop spans 14 amino acids. In DNA, the CDR3 is TGTGCCAGCAGCCCCCGCGAGGGCCACTACGAGCAGTACTTC. This encodes CASSPREGHYEQYF.

V and J are TRBV2 and TRBJ2-7; a possible D gene is TRBD2 (5 bases). Germline V gene data show CDR1 as SNHLY and CDR2 as FYNNEI. There are 12 residues in the CDR3. V lost 7 bases and J lost 6, with 13 bases in between. The CDR3: CASTPPGSEQYF. For the CDR3, the DNA is TGTGCCAGCACCCCCCCGGGATCCGAGCAGTACTTC. The full variable domain, rest sourced from reference TRBV2 and TRBJ2-7, is EPEVTQTPSHQVTQMGQEVILRCVPISNHLYFYWYRQILGQKVEFLVSFYNNEISEKSEIFDDQFSVERPDGSNFTLKIRSTKLEDSAMYFCASTPPGSEQYFGPGTRLTVT.

J is TRBJ2-5 and V is TRBV4-1; maybe TRBD1 (5 bases). V lost 0 bases and J 0 bases, leaving 20 bases between the germline ends. Germline V CDR1 and CDR2: MGHRA, YSYEKL. This CDR3 is built from 19 residues. The CDR3 DNA reads TGCGCCAGCAGCCAAGATCTTAGTGGCGGCAGGGCTAACCAAGAGACCCAGTACTTC. Encoded protein: CASSQDLSGGRANQETQYF.

This clone was found a few times. The CDR3 bases are TGTGCCAGCAAAGCGACCGGGAGCCTTTCCGATGAGCAGTTCTTC. It translates to CASKATGSLSDEQFF. The J gene is TRBJ2-1, the V gene TRBV2, with D possibly being TRBD2 (6 bases). The V end was cut by 7 bases, the J end by 8 bases, with 21 bases between. The CDR3 is 15 residues long. Germline V CDR1 and CDR2: SNHLY, FYNNEI.

The V gene is TRBV28, the J gene TRBJ2-7, with D maybe TRBD2 (5 bases). The CDR3 loop spans 12 amino acids. Germline values: CDR1 MDHEN, CDR2 SYDVKM. Deletions cut 5 bases from V and 4 bases from J, with 9 bases between. The CDR3, as DNA: TGTGCCAGCAGTGTCCAGCGGTACGAGCAGTACTTC. Its protein is CASSVQRYEQYF.

The rearrangement uses TRBV11-2 and TRBJ2-1; D uncertain. Germline loops: CDR1 SGHAT, CDR2 FQNNGV. V was trimmed by 1 base and J by 6 bases, leaving 4 bases between them. The CDR3 is made up of 12 amino acids. For the CDR3, the DNA is TGTGCCAGCAGCTTAGCGGGCAATGAGCAGTTCTTC. Protein sequence: CASSLAGNEQFF. Full variable domain (outside the CDR3, taken from reference TRBV11-2 and TRBJ2-1): EAGVAQSPRYKIIEKRQSVAFWCNPISGHATLYWYQQILGQGPKLLIQFQNNGVVDDSQLPKDRFSAERLKGVDSTLKIQPAKLEDSAVYLCASSLAGNEQFFGPGTRLTVL.

The chain carries TRBV11-2 and TRBJ1-1; no clear D. This CDR3 region has 12 residues. V lost 5 bases and J 7 bases, leaving 11 bases between the germline ends. CDR1 and CDR2 (germline): SGHAT, FQNNGV. Here the CDR3 reads CASSSHGFEAFF. The CDR3 bases are TGTGCCAGCAGCAGTCACGGGTTTGAAGCTTTCTTT.

The rearrangement uses TRBV13 and TRBJ2-7; 7 nucleotides agree with TRBD1. Germline CDR1 reads PRHDT; CDR2 reads FYEKMQ (reference sequence). This CDR3 has 16 amino acids. Trimming removed 4 bases from V and 2 bases from J; junction bases left unmatched: 11. CDR3 protein: CASSSIADRFPYEQYF. In DNA form, the CDR3 reads TGTGCCAGCAGCTCGATCGCGGACAGGTTCCCCTACGAGCAGTACTTC.

V is TRBV6-6 and J is TRBJ1-6; TRBD1 matches 7 bases. Trimming at V came to 7 bases and at J to 8 bases, leaving 11 bases not matched to a gene. This CDR3 contains 15 residues. The germline V gene has CDR1 MNHNY and CDR2 SVGAGI (reference sequence). The CDR3 nucleotides are TGTGCCAGCAACCCCTGGAGAGGGGGCGATTCACCCCTCCACTTT. Translated, it gives CASNPWRGGDSPLHF.